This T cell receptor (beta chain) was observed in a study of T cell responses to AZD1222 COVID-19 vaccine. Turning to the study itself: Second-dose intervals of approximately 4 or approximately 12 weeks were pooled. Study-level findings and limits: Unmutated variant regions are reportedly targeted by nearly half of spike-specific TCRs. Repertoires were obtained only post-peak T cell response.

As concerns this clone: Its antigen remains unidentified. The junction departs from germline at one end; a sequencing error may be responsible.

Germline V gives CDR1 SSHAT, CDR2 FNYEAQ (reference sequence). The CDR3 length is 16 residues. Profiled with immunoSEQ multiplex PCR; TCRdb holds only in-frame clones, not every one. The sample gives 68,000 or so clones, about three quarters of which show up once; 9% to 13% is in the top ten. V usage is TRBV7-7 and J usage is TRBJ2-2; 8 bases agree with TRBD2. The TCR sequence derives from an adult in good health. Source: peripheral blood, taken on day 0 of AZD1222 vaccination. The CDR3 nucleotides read TGTGCTAGCAGCTTACGTGCGGGGGGAGACACCGGGGAGCTGTTTTTT. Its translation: CASSLRAGGDTGELFF.